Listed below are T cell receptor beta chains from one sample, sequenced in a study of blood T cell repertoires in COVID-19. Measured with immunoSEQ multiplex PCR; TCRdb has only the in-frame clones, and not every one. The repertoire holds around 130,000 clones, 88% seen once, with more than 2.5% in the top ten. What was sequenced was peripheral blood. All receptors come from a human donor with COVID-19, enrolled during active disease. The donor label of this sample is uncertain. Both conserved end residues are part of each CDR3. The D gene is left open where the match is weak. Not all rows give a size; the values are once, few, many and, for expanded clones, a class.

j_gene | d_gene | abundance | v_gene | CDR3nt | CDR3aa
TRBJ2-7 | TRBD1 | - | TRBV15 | TGTGCCACCAGCAGAGAGGTACAGGGGTCCTACGAGCAGTACTTC | CATSREVQGSYEQYF
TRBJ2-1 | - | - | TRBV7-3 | TGTGCCAGCAGCTCCCAGGGGACTGAGCAGTTCTTC | CASSSQGTEQFF
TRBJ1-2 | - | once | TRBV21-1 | TGTGCCAGCAGCAAATGGGCAGGGTGCTATGGCTACACCTTC | CASSKWAGCYGYTF
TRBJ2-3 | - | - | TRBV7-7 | TGTGCTAGCAGCTTAGGGGCAGACACAGATACGCAGTATTTT | CASSLGADTDTQYF
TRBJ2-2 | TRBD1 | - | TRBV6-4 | TGTGCCAGCAGAGGGGGACAGGCAAGCGGGGAGCTGTTTTTT | CASRGGQASGELFF
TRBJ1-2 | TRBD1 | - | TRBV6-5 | TGTGCCAGCAGTCCCGGGACAGACGTTCGCCCCGACTTC | CASSPGTDVRPDF
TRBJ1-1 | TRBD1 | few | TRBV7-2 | TGTGCCAGCAGCTCTCACCCCCAGGGGGCTAGGATCTTT | CASSSHPQGARIF
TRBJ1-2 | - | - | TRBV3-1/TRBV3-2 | TGTGCCAGCAGCCAGAGGGGGAGCTATGGCTACACCTTC | CASSQRGSYGYTF
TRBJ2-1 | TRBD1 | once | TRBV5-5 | TGTGCCAGCAGCCTCGGGACAGGCCTCTACAATGAGCAGTTCTTC | CASSLGTGLYNEQFF
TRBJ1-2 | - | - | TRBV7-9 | TGTGCCAGCAGCATAAAACCGCGTAATGGCTACACCTTC | CASSIKPRNGYTF
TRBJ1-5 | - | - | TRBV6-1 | TGTGCCAGCAGTGTCCGTGGTGGGAGGGTCTCGGTTTGGCCCCAGCATTTT | CASSVRGGRVSVWPQHF
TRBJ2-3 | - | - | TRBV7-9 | TGTGCCAGCACCACCCCAGGGTCAGATACGCAGTATTTT | CASTTPGSDTQYF
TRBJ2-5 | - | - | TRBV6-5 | TGTGCCAGCAAGACTCGGGTGAAGGCCCAGTACTTC | CASKTRVKAQYF
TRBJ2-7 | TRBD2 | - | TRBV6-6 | TGTGCCAGCAGTCCGACTAGCTTCCCCTACGAGCAGTACTTC | CASSPTSFPYEQYF
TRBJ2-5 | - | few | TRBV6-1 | TGTGCCAGCAGTGAAGGGGTGATACGGGGAGCACAAGAGACCCAGTACTTC | CASSEGVIRGAQETQYF
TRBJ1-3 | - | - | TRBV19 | TGTGCCAGTAGTATAGATAACAGCTTTACTGGAAACACCATATATTTT | CASSIDNSFTGNTIYF
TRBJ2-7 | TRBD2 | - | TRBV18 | TGTGCCAGCTCACCACCCTCGGGAGGGCTTTCCTACGAGCAGTACTTC | CASSPPSGGLSYEQYF
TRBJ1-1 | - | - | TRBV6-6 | TGTGCCAGCAGTTCCCGGTCTAAAGCTGGGAACACTGAAGCTTTCTTT | CASSSRSKAGNTEAFF
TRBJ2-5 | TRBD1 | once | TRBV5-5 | TGTGCCAGCAGCGGGGACAGGGGGCGAGGAGAGACCCAGTACTTC | CASSGDRGRGETQYF
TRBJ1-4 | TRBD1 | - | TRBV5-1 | TGCGCCAGCACTTCGACAGGGGGAGATGAAAAACTGTTTTTT | CASTSTGGDEKLFF
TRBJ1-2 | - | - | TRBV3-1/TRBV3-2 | TGTGCCAGCAGCCAAGACGAGGGAGGCTACACCTTC | CASSQDEGGYTF
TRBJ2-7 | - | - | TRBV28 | TGTGCCAGCAGTTTAGGGAGGTTCCCGCGCGAGCAGTACTTC | CASSLGRFPREQYF
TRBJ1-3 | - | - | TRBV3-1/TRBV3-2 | TGTGCCGCCGGGGGACCTGGAAACACCATATATTTT | CAAGGPGNTIYF
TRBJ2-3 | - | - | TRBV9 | TGTGCCAGCAGCTTCGGGGGTCAAGATACGCAGTATTTT | CASSFGGQDTQYF
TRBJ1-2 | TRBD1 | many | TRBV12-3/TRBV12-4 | TGTGCCAGCAGTGGACAGGGGTATGGCTACACCTTC | CASSGQGYGYTF
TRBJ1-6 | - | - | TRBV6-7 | TGTGCCAGCAGTTACTCGAGCTCCTATAATTCACCCCTCCACTTT | CASSYSSSYNSPLHF
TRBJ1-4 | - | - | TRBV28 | TGTGCCACTTGGGGAGGGGCTAGTGAAAAACTGTTTTTT | CATWGGASEKLFF
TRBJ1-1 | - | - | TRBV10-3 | TGTGCCATCAGCGCTGGACAGAACACTGAAGCTTTCTTT | CAISAGQNTEAFF